The clone carrying this TCR beta chain was seen more than once but under ten times. The CDR3 has 15 residues. V was shortened by 2 bases and J by 5 bases, with 15 bases between the two germline ends. Germline CDR1 is SGHTA and CDR2 is FQGNSA. A single record per CDR3 protein comes from TCRdb applying MiXCR to the 5' RACE reads. Here the sample spans a few hundred thousand distinct CDR3 sequences, roughly 13% being singletons. This entry belongs to a study of identical twins. The same sample was also used in a study of yellow fever vaccine responses in identical twins.

This TCR came from a young woman in good health. The chain links TRBV7-2 to TRBJ1-2; possible D gene TRBD1, 6 bases. Input material: memory (CD45RO+) T cells sorted from blood. CDR3 protein: CASSLQGRGMYGYTF. CDR3 in DNA: TGTGCCAGCAGCTTACAAGGCAGGGGAATGTATGGCTACACCTTC. The full variable domain, its missing parts supplied by reference TRBV7-2 and TRBJ1-2, is GAGVSQSPSNKVTEKGKDVELRCDPISGHTALYWYRQSLGQGLEFLIYFQGNSAPDKSGLPSDRFSAERTGGSVSTLTIQRTQQEDSAVYLCASSLQGRGMYGYTFGSGTRLTVV.